The 25 T cell receptor beta chains reported below all come from one sample, sequenced in a study of Graves' ophthalmopathy and Graves' hyperthyroidism. Amplification of TCR beta CDR3 regions used RNA transcripts. A first-round RT-PCR used HTBI primers, followed by a second-round multiplex PCR. MiXCR, applied by TCRdb to the multiplex PCR reads, yields one record per CDR3 protein. The sample shows about 240,000 distinct CDR3 sequences, less than 55% of them seen only once. Sequencing used peripheral blood. These receptors were collected from an adult man with Graves' ophthalmopathy.

The V gene is TRBV10-3, the J gene TRBJ2-7; a weak D match, TRBD1 (5 bases). V shed 3 bases and J shed 5 bases, with 11 bases lying between them. This CDR3 comprises 13 residues. The germline V gene has CDR1 ENHRY and CDR2 SYGVKD. For the CDR3, the DNA is TGTGCCATCAGTGATCTAGGGGTGGACGAGCAGTACTTC. Translation gives CAISDLGVDEQYF.

This clonotype showed up just a few times. The rearrangement links TRBV28 to TRBJ1-5, with D uncertain. The CDR3 length is 14 residues. CDR1 MDHEN and CDR2 SYDVKM come from the germline V gene. Trimming removed 6 bases from V and 6 bases from J, with 15 bases in between. The CDR3 region has the DNA TGTGCCAGCAGCCCCTCATTGGAGGCTCAGCCCCAGCATTTT. This sequence encodes CASSPSLEAQPQHF.

This clonotype has at least ten counts. The chain combines TRBV24-1 with TRBJ1-1; no clear D gene. V was shortened by 2 bases and J by 8 bases, with 11 bases between the two germline ends. The CDR3 runs 13 residues. Germline V gene data show CDR1 as KGHDR and CDR2 as SFDVKD. The CDR3 DNA follows: TGTGCCACCAGTGATTCGTTGAGGCAGGAAGCTTTCTTT. Residues: CATSDSLRQEAFF.

This clonotype was picked up a small number of times. The chain couples TRBV10-3 to TRBJ1-6; 11 bases fit TRBD1. CDR1 and CDR2 from the germline V gene are ENHRY and SYGVKD. The CDR3 runs 15 residues. With V trimmed by 7 bases and J by 8 bases, 7 bases remained unmatched. The CDR3 DNA is TGTGCCATCACCGGCGGACAGGGGGCGGATTCACCCCTCCACTTT. Residues: CAITGGQGADSPLHF.

The chain recombines TRBV7-6 with TRBJ2-7, with TRBD1 identical over 7 bases. CDR3 length: 14 residues. CDR1 is SGHVS and CDR2 is FNYEAQ in the germline V gene. The ends lost 1 base at V and 3 bases at J; junction bases unmatched: 3. DNA for the CDR3: TGTGCCAGCAGCTTAGGAGGGGGCGGCTACGAGCAGTACTTC. This gives the protein CASSLGGGGYEQYF.

This chain uses TRBV24-1 with TRBJ2-5; 8 bases line up with TRBD2. Per the germline V gene, CDR1 is KGHDR and CDR2 is SFDVKD. V was pared by 4 bases and J by 4 bases, with 7 bases of the junction left unmatched. CDR3 length: 15 residues. CDR3 loop: CATSDPAGAGETQYF. In nucleotides, the CDR3 is TGTGCCACCAGTGACCCAGCGGGGGCAGGAGAGACCCAGTACTTC.

The chain uses TRBV2 and TRBJ1-5; no definite D call. Germline V lookup: CDR1 SNHLY, CDR2 FYNNEI. This CDR3 contains 15 residues. V lost 5 bases, J lost 0 bases, and 11 bases lay in between. CDR3 in amino acids: CASSLYEGSNQPQHF. CDR3 DNA: TGTGCCAGCAGTTTGTATGAGGGTAGCAATCAGCCCCAGCATTTT.

V and J are TRBV6-6 and TRBJ1-6, with D perhaps TRBD1 (5 bases). Germline V gene data show CDR1 as MNHNY and CDR2 as SVGAGI (reference sequence). The CDR3 runs to 14 residues. The V end was cut by 5 bases, the J end by 7 bases, with 12 bases between. The CDR3 coding sequence is TGTGCCAGCAGTGTAGTACGGGGGAATTCACCCCTCCACTTT. Encoded protein: CASSVVRGNSPLHF.

This clonotype was counted a single time. This chain uses TRBV11-2 with TRBJ1-5, with D tentatively TRBD1 (6 bases). The CDR3 loop spans 17 amino acids. Trimming pared 5 bases from V and 2 bases from J, leaving 19 bases between. CDR1 is SGHAT and CDR2 is FQNNGV in the germline V gene. Here the CDR3 DNA reads TGTGCCAGCAGCCCCGGTTCAGGGGATTGGGGCAATCAGCCCCAGCATTTT. Amino acids: CASSPGSGDWGNQPQHF.

The chain joins TRBV19 to TRBJ2-7; D gene uncertain. The ends were cut back, 5 bases at V and 3 bases at J, with 14 bases in the middle. Looked up from germline, CDR1 is LNHDA and CDR2 is SQIVND (reference sequence). The CDR3 totals 14 residues. This chain's CDR3 is CASSSARMNYEQYF. The CDR3 DNA reads TGTGCCAGTAGTTCGGCCAGGATGAACTACGAGCAGTACTTC.

The chain joins TRBV30 to TRBJ2-7; D might be TRBD1 (5 bases). V lost 5 bases, J lost 4 bases, and 15 bases lay in between. The CDR3 loop spans 13 amino acids. From germline, CDR1 is GTSNPN and CDR2 SVGIG (reference sequence). In DNA, the CDR3 is TGTGCCTGGGACCAGGACATGACATACGAGCAGTACTTC. Translation gives CAWDQDMTYEQYF.

The rearrangement uses TRBV19 and TRBJ1-5, with D possibly matching TRBD1 (5 bases). The germline gives CDR1 LNHDA, CDR2 SQIVND (reference sequence). V dropped 5 bases and J dropped 0 bases, with 14 bases sitting between them. The CDR3 is 16 residues long. CDR3 coding DNA: TGTGCCAGTAGTCAGATGACGCAGGGTAGCAATCAGCCCCAGCATTTT. Residues: CASSQMTQGSNQPQHF. Combining the CDR3 with reference TRBV19 and TRBJ1-5 gives the whole variable domain DGGITQSPKYLFRKEGQNVTLSCEQNLNHDAMYWYRQDPGQGLRLIYYSQIVNDFQKGDIAEGYSVSREKKESFPLTVTSAQKNPTAFYLCASSQMTQGSNQPQHFGDGTRLSIL.

The rearrangement links TRBV7-9 to TRBJ2-2, with a weak D call TRBD1 (6 bases). The CDR3 loop spans 16 amino acids. The V gene's germline CDR1 is SEHNR and CDR2 FQNEAQ (reference sequence). V was shortened by 5 bases and J by 7 bases, with 20 bases between the two germline ends. CDR3 loop: CASSRGSQRIGGELFF. CDR3 nucleotide sequence: TGTGCCAGCAGCAGGGGGTCCCAGAGGATCGGCGGGGAGCTGTTTTTT.

The CDR3 loop reads CSAIPTGVGSNQPQHF. The DNA of the CDR3 is TGCAGTGCTATTCCGACAGGGGTGGGAAGCAATCAGCCCCAGCATTTT. The V and J genes are TRBV20-1 and TRBJ1-5, with 8 positions matching TRBD1. CDR1 and CDR2 from the germline V gene are DFQATT and SNEGSKA (reference sequence). Germline trimming cut 4 bases from V and 1 base from J; bases unmatched to any gene: 9. The length of the CDR3 is 16 residues.

This rearrangement joins TRBV7-2 to TRBJ1-3, with D unclear. The germline gives CDR1 SGHTA, CDR2 FQGNSA. The CDR3 spans 16 residues. V gave up 5 bases and J gave up 1 base, with 15 bases separating them. Here the CDR3 reads CASSLRWWGSGNTIYF. The CDR3 DNA reads TGTGCCAGCAGCCTTCGATGGTGGGGTTCTGGAAACACCATATATTTT. Looking up the rest from reference TRBV7-2 and TRBJ1-3 gives the full variable domain: GAGVSQSPSNKVTEKGKDVELRCDPISGHTALYWYRQSLGQGLEFLIYFQGNSAPDKSGLPSDRFSAERTGGSVSTLTIQRTQQEDSAVYLCASSLRWWGSGNTIYFGEGSWLTVV.

The chain is built from TRBV4-1 and TRBJ2-5, with D perhaps TRBD1 (6 bases). The CDR3 consists of 15 residues. V was cut by 3 bases and J by 2 bases, with 13 bases left in between. Germline assignment: CDR1 MGHRA and CDR2 YSYEKL. The CDR3, as DNA: TGCGCCAGCAGCCACGAGCCGGGACAACAAGAGACCCAGTACTTC. Its protein product is CASSHEPGQQETQYF.

The chain couples TRBV20-1 to TRBJ2-2; D unclear. Germline CDR1 reads DFQATT; CDR2 reads SNEGSKA (reference sequence). The CDR3 runs to 16 residues. The V end lost 0 bases, the J end lost 0 bases, and 11 bases lay between the germline ends. CDR3 nucleotide sequence: TGCAGTGCTAGAGATAGAAAGGCGTCGAACACCGGGGAGCTGTTTTTT. Protein sequence: CSARDRKASNTGELFF.

This clonotype was seen many times. The chain uses TRBV7-8 and TRBJ1-2; 7 bases fit TRBD1. The CDR3 is 14 residues long. J lost 4 bases, V lost 3 bases, and 5 bases had no gene match. Germline lookup yields CDR1 SGHVS and CDR2 FQNEAQ. CDR3 protein: CASSLSRDSYGYTF. The CDR3 DNA sequence: TGTGCCAGCAGCTTGTCCCGGGACAGCTATGGCTACACCTTC. The full variable domain, its missing parts supplied by reference TRBV7-8 and TRBJ1-2, is GAGVSQSPRYKVAKRGQDVALRCDPISGHVSLFWYQQALGQGPEFLTYFQNEAQLDKSGLPSDRFFAERPEGSVSTLKIQRTQQEDSAVYLCASSLSRDSYGYTFGSGTRLTVV.

The V call is TRBV4-1, the J call TRBJ1-5; D is undetermined. Trimming removed 1 base from V and 7 bases from J, with 5 bases in between. This CDR3 is built from 12 residues. Germline V gene lookup returns CDR1 MGHRA and CDR2 YSYEKL. The CDR3 coding sequence is TGCGCCAGCAGCCAAGCTAGACAGCCCCAGCATTTT. Translated, it gives CASSQARQPQHF.

The V gene is TRBV10-2, the J gene TRBJ1-4, with 9 positions matching TRBD1. This CDR3 has 16 amino acids. Looked up from germline, CDR1 is WSHSY and CDR2 is SAAADI. V gave up 6 bases and J gave up 7 bases; unmatched junction bases: 12. The chain's CDR3 is CASSHFSGTGTEKLFF. In DNA form, the CDR3 reads TGCGCCAGCAGCCATTTTTCCGGGACAGGGACTGAAAAACTGTTTTTT.

The rearrangement uses TRBV9 and TRBJ1-1; no clear D gene. CDR3 length: 12 amino acids. Germline-derived CDR1 and CDR2 are SGDLS and YYNGEE. The V gene lost 4 bases and the J gene lost 8 bases, with 12 bases spanning the gap. The DNA for the CDR3 is TGTGCCAGCAGCCCCGTAGGGAGAGAAGCTTTCTTT. It yields the protein CASSPVGREAFF.

This clonotype appeared a few times. The J gene is TRBJ2-7, the V gene TRBV7-6, with D perhaps being TRBD1 or TRBD2 (6 bases each). CDR3 length equals 15 residues. CDR1 SGHVS and CDR2 FNYEAQ come from the germline V gene. V was trimmed by 4 bases and J by 1 base, leaving 14 bases between them. CDR3 DNA sequence: TGTGCCAGCAGCTCAGGCGGGGACACTTCCTACGAGCAGTACTTC. Translating gives CASSSGGDTSYEQYF.

This clonotype was counted once. This chain joins TRBV9 and TRBJ2-7; the D is unclear. The V and J ends lost 5 bases and 2 bases respectively, with 17 bases between them. The V gene's germline CDR1 is SGDLS and CDR2 YYNGEE. The CDR3 totals 15 residues. The CDR3 protein is CASSYSRHSAYEQYF. As DNA, the CDR3 is TGTGCCAGCAGTTACTCGAGGCACAGCGCCTACGAGCAGTACTTC. Together with reference TRBV9 and TRBJ2-7, the CDR3 gives the full variable domain: DSGVTQTPKHLITATGQRVTLRCSPRSGDLSVYWYQQSLDQGLQFLIQYYNGEERAKGNILERFSAQQFPDLHSELNLSSLELGDSALYFCASSYSRHSAYEQYFGPGTRLTVT.

This clonotype came up a few times. V usage is TRBV6-1 and J usage is TRBJ2-5; D remains unclear. Germline lookup yields CDR1 MNHNS and CDR2 SASEGT. The length of the CDR3 is 14 residues. V lost 1 base to trimming and J lost 2 bases, with 8 bases between them. The DNA for the CDR3 is TGTGCCAGCAGTGAAGGGTGGTATCAAGAGACCCAGTACTTC. Protein: CASSEGWYQETQYF.

This sequence joins TRBV19 and TRBJ2-7; possibly TRBD1 for D (6 bases). This CDR3 comprises 13 residues. Germline-derived CDR1 and CDR2 are LNHDA and SQIVND (reference sequence). V lost 3 bases, J lost 6 bases, and 12 bases lay in between. CDR3 loop: CASSMGDITEQYF. CDR3 nucleotides: TGTGCCAGTAGTATGGGGGACATAACCGAGCAGTACTTC.